Here is one TCR beta chain with its context. Data came from immunoSEQ multiplex PCR; TCRdb stores just in-frame clones and leaves some out. The sample includes about 94,000 clones, around 85% of them seen just once. The sample belongs to a study of T cell responses to AZD1222 COVID-19 vaccine. J gave up 5 bases and V 2 bases, and 2 bases lay outside the gene matches. The V gene's germline CDR1 is SNHLY and CDR2 FYNNEI. This CDR3 spans 14 amino acids. This material consisted of peripheral blood, taken 28 days after the second AZD1222 dose. The chain has TRBV2 and TRBJ2-5, with 10 bases aligning to TRBD2. The sequence was obtained from an adult who received the AZD1222 COVID-19 vaccine. The CDR3 bases are TGTGCCAGCAGTGAACTAGCGGGGGATGAGACCCAGTACTTC. Its protein is CASSELAGDETQYF.